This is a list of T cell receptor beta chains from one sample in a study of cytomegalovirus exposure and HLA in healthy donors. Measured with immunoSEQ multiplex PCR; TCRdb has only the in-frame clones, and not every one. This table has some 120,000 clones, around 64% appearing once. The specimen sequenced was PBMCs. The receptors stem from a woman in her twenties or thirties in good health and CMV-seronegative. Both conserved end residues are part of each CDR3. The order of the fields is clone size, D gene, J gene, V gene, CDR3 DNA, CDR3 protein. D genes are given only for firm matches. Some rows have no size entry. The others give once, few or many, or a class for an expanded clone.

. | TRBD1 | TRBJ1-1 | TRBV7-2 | TGTGCCAGCAGCTTATTTGGGACAGGAATCAACACTGAAGCTTTCTTT | CASSLFGTGINTEAFF
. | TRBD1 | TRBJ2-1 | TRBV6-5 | TGTGCCAGCACCAAAACAGGGGCCGCTAGTAATGAGCAGTTCTTC | CASTKTGAASNEQFF
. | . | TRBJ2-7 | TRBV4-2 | TGTGCCAGCAGCCAAGATCTAGGCAGCTCCTACGAGCAGTACTTC | CASSQDLGSSYEQYF
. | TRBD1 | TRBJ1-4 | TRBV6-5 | TGTGCCAGCAGATCATACGGGACAGCTAATGAAAAACTGTTTTTT | CASRSYGTANEKLFF
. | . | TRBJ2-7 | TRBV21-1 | TGTGCCAGCAGCAAAGAGGTGTGGGGAGGGGACCTTTTAACCTACGAGCAGTACTTC | CASSKEVWGGDLLTYEQYF
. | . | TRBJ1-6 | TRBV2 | TGTGCCAGCAGTGAAGAAATCCGGCCCCTCCACTTT | CASSEEIRPLHF
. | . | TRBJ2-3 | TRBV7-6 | TGTGCCAGCAGCTTGAAAGCAGGGGAAGATACGCAGTATTTT | CASSLKAGEDTQYF
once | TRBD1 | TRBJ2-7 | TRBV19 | TGTGCCAGTAGCTATGGACAGGGCTACGAGCAGTACTTC | CASSYGQGYEQYF
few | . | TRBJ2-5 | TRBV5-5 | TGTGCCAGCAGCTTGCGGGAGACCCAGTACTTC | CASSLRETQYF
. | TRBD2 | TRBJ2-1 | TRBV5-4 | TGTGCCAGCAGCTTGGATCCGGGAGGGCTGTACAATGAGCAGTTCTTC | CASSLDPGGLYNEQFF
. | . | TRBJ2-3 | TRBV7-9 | TGTGCCAGCAGCTTAGCCCTTTCCACAGATACGCAGTATTTT | CASSLALSTDTQYF
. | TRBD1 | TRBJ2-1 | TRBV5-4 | TGTGCCAGCAGCTTGAGGGGGCATCCCTACAATGAGCAGTTCTTC | CASSLRGHPYNEQFF
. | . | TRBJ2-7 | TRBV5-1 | TGCGCCAGCAGCGCAGGGGCGCCCTACGAGCAGTACTTC | CASSAGAPYEQYF
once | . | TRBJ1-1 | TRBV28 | TGTGCCAGCAGTTTAGCCGGGTGGGGGCCGAACACTGAAGCTTTCTTT | CASSLAGWGPNTEAFF
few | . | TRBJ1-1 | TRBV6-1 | TGTGCCAGCAGTGAAACGATACCCAGTGAAGCTTTCTTT | CASSETIPSEAFF
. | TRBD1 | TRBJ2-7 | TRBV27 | TGTGCCAGCGGACAGGGGGTTTACGAGCAGTACTTC | CASGQGVYEQYF
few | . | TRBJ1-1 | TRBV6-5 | TGTGCCAGCAGGAACAGTGGTGAAGAAGCTTTCTTT | CASRNSGEEAFF
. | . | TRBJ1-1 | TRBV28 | TGTGCCAGCAGGGGGGCGGGGGTGAACACTGAAGCTTTCTTT | CASRGAGVNTEAFF
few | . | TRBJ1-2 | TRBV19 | TGTGCCAGTACTCTTAAGTCAGGAATCTATGGCTACACCTTC | CASTLKSGIYGYTF
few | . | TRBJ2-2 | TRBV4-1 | TGCGCCAGCAGCCAAGGTACGGTGCCGACCGGGGAGCTGTTTTTT | CASSQGTVPTGELFF
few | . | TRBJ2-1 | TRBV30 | TGTGCCTGGAGTGAATACACAGGTTATTCCTACAATGAGCAGTTCTTC | CAWSEYTGYSYNEQFF
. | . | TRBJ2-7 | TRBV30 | TGTGCCTGGAGTGTAGGCCCGGGACTGATATACGAGCAGTACTTC | CAWSVGPGLIYEQYF
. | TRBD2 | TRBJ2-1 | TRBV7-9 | TGTGCCAGCAGCCCATCATTATTCTTAACTAGCGGGAGCGGGAATGAGCAGTTCTTC | CASSPSLFLTSGSGNEQFF
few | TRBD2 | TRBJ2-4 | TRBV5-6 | TGTGCCAGCAGCTGGGACTACCCAAGCAACATTCAGTACTTC | CASSWDYPSNIQYF
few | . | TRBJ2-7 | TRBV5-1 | TGCGCCAGCAGCTTTTTGGCAACCTACGAGCAGTACTTC | CASSFLATYEQYF
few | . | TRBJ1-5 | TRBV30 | TGTGCCTGGAGTTTACAGGGTAATCAGCCCCAGCATTTT | CAWSLQGNQPQHF
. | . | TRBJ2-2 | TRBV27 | TGTGCCAGCAGTTTAACCCCTCGACAGAGGTTTAACACCGGGGAGCTGTTTTTT | CASSLTPRQRFNTGELFF
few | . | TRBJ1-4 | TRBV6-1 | TGTGCCAGCAGTGAAACGAGTGCCTTAGGGGGAAAACTGTTTTTT | CASSETSALGGKLFF
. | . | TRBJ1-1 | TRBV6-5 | TGTGCCAGCAGTTACGACATAGGCTCTTTGAACACTGAAGCTTTCTTT | CASSYDIGSLNTEAFF
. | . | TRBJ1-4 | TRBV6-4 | TGTGCCAGCAGTAGACAGACTAATGAAAAACTGTTTTTT | CASSRQTNEKLFF
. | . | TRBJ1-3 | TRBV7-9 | TGTGCCAGCCTGAGAGGCTCTGGAAACACCATATATTTT | CASLRGSGNTIYF
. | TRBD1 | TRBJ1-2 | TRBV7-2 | TGTGCCAGCAGCGCAGGGGGAGGCTATGGCTACACCTTC | CASSAGGGYGYTF
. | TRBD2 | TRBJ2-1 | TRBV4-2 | TGTGCCAGCAGCCAAGTAGCCGGGACTAGCTCCTACAATGAGCAGTTCTTC | CASSQVAGTSSYNEQFF
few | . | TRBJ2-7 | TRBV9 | TGTGCCAGCAGCCTCACGGGACTCACAGCCTACGAGCAGTACTTC | CASSLTGLTAYEQYF
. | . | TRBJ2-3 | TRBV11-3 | TGTGCCAGCAGCTTAGACTTCTCCGCGTGGGATACGCAGTATTTT | CASSLDFSAWDTQYF
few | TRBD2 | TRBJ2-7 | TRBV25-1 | TGTGCCAGCAGTGATTGGGTTAGCGGGAGTACCGAGCAGTACTTC | CASSDWVSGSTEQYF
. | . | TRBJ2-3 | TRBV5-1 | TGCGCCAGCAGCGGGGACTCCCGCGATACGCAGTATTTT | CASSGDSRDTQYF
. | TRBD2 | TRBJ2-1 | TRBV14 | TGTGCCAGCAGCCACCAAAGGAGGTGGGGCGGGAGTAATGAGCAGTTCTTC | CASSHQRRWGGSNEQFF
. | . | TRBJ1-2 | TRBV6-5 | TGTGCCAGCATGCCGCGCGGGATCACTAACTATGGCTACACCTTC | CASMPRGITNYGYTF